This T cell receptor beta chain is from a study of T cell responses to AZD1222 COVID-19 vaccine. The CDR3 sequence is 14 residues long. CDR1 is SGHNT, CDR2 YENEEA, per germline. The trim removed 5 bases at V and 7 bases at J, leaving 8 bases unmatched. As concerns this clone: Its antigen is as yet unknown.

Only in-frame clones appear in the TCRdb table, and some are missing; sequencing was by immunoSEQ multiplex PCR. The sample comprises about 120,000 clones, 87% of which are singletons, and around 2.5% rests with the top ten. Broader study findings: The donor group comprised mostly white British people and more females; the analysis possibly underestimated clonal diversity. Vaccine-associated CD4 TCRs spanned spike, dominant at 160-218 and 743-854. The reported proportion of spike-specific TCRs targeting unmutated variant regions was nearly half. Just six people given AZD1222 tested seropositive at baseline.

The sequence came from an adult who received the AZD1222 COVID-19 vaccine. The chain couples TRBV11-3 to TRBJ2-1, with 7 nucleotides matching TRBD2. Source: peripheral blood, taken 28 days after the second AZD1222 dose. The CDR3 DNA reads as TGTGCCAGCAGCGCCCAGCGGGGCGGAAATGAGCAGTTCTTC. This encodes CASSAQRGGNEQFF.